This paragraph covers one T cell receptor (beta chain) sequence. The antigen this receptor binds is unknown. There are no base qualities to consult, and no much larger clone falls within one base. This specimen comes from a study of shared clonotypes between healthy human individuals (dated by TCRdb to the early 2020s). Concerning the study at large: A couple of women and three men aged 18 to 49 years were included in the cohort. Each donor's leukapheresis produced roughly between roughly 0.94 and 9.5 billion PBMCs. Per donor, three plates each were used for CD4 naive and CD4 memory, two for CD8 naive, and one for CD8 memory. To estimate repertoire size and how much clonotype sharing occurs between individuals, the study deeply sequenced the blood TCR repertoires of five healthy adults. To increase sequencing depth and limit assay-specific biases, TCR repertoire library preparation and sequencing were carried out by different laboratories using diverse techniques.

For the CD8 naive samples, CD45RO-negative cells were positively selected for CCR7, yielding a CD45RA+CCR7+ population from which TemRA cells were excluded. The donors were healthy, HIV-negative adults who had no recently reported acute infections or vaccinations. Every donor was a Caucasian adult residing in Nashville, Tennessee, USA. After blood collection by leukapheresis, PBMCs were isolated using Ficoll-Histopaque density gradient centrifugation and then cryopreserved in the vapor phase of liquid nitrogen. Purity and quantity of every magnetically sorted T cell population were checked by analytical flow cytometry. Genomic DNA was isolated from each sorted fraction and quantified by UV absorbance on a Nanodrop 2000c. Paper-wide results and their limitations: Because the study included a small number of donors, the genetic and exposure-history diversity represented was limited. Across a few donors, approximately 4.6% of naive CD4, 3.5% of naive CD8, roughly 2.3% of memory CD4, and over 0.35% of memory CD8 clonotypes were shared. Naive subsets generally had larger estimated clonotype richness than memory subsets did. Only blood was sampled, and tissue TCR repertoires likely differ from those in blood. Based on pairwise subsampling, the degree of clonotype sharing among donors was expected to be affected by sequencing depth. Higher generation probabilities were observed for clonotypes shared by all four sorted-subset donors than for non-shared clonotypes. Rarefaction of sorted-subset datasets indicated incomplete sequencing despite the large sequencing depth.

The CDR3 measures 17 amino acids from cysteine to phenylalanine. Only the CDR3 region is kept as DNA, spanning 51 bases read in frame from base 1. The junction shows trimming of 10 bases on V and 0 bases on J, and the gene matches do not reach 12 bases of it. Taken from the germline V gene, the CDR1 and CDR2 loops are WSHSY and SAAADI. TCR CDR3 regions were amplified from genomic DNA by multiplex PCR using the deep immunoSEQ assay. Extracted genomic DNA from each cell subset was spread evenly across all wells of several immunoSEQ 96-well plates, with each plate serving as a replicate. For sorted subsets, each replicate PCR was loaded with 200 ng genomic DNA, equivalent to approximately 33,000 T cell genomes. The purified libraries were quantified using a Qubit 3.0 fluorometer, sized with a Bioanalyzer 2100, and then quantified again using the KAPA Library Quantification kit. Each immunoSEQ 96-well plate was sequenced on its own single-read 150-cycle Illumina NextSeq 550 flow cell. The paper's data handling went like this. Because the immunoSEQ output included only junctional sequences and no quality scores, the filtering could not be the same as the filtering used for full-length reads. Sequences were annotated with PyIR, a Python wrapper for IgBLAST v1.9, and V/J genes and CDR3 were assigned using IMGT germline references. Reads with weak V/J assignments (E-value above 1e-6), missing CDR3, stop codons, out-of-frame junctions, or ambiguous translated residues were removed. V3J clonotypes were defined by identical inferred V gene, J gene, and CDR3 amino acid sequence. Percentage overlap between repertoires was computed as shared unique clonotypes divided by the size of the smaller repertoire. Richness of each repertoire was evaluated using RTK rarefaction, the Chao1 estimator, and Recon v2.1 estimates of unobserved clonotypes. Generation probabilities for all TCRbeta clonotypes obtained by the gDNA method from a handful of donors were computed using OLGA. TCRdb limited this immuneACCESS table to in-frame rearrangements with V and J called. A share of clones is missing; checked studies link under half to unresolved V genes, and the rest is unexplained. From that table come the V and J calls and clone size; the DNA was used to work out D and trimming. The sample table holds about 820,000 clones, of which 85% to 95% were seen once. The ten largest make up about 24% of the sample.

This sequence was found in a man under 40 in good health. The chain is encoded by TRBV10-2 joined to TRBJ2-2, and 9 bases in between align with TRBD2. What was sequenced was naive CD8+ T cells sorted from blood. This sample's cell subset or site label indicates: CD45RA+CCR7+. For the CDR3, the sequence is CATETLAGLTNTGELFF. In nucleotide form, the sequence is TGCGCCACCGAAACACTAGCGGGTCTGACGAACACCGGGGAGCTGTTTTTT.